The source of this T cell receptor (beta chain) is a study of blood T cells in healthy people across ages. Findings and limits, study-wide: In long-lived donors, naive CD4+ cell counts and diversity exceeded those of aged donors. PBMC samples, being unsorted, prevented any conclusive comparison of naive and antigen-experienced cells. Age showed a roughly linear inverse relationship with TCR beta diversity per million T cells.

Germline CDR1 reads DFQATT; CDR2 reads SNEGSKA (reference sequence). The ends lost 6 bases at V and 8 bases at J; junction bases unmatched: 13. CDR3 length: 15 amino acids. Comments on this clonotype: Its antigen is unknown.

Healthy individuals of Caucasian origin from Russia, aged about 6 to 100, served as donors. A second PCR of 7 to 11 cycles used a sample-barcoded 5' primer and a J-beta primer mix. MiXCR was run by TCRdb on the 5' RACE reads, yielding one entry per CDR3 protein. Among about 590,000 distinct CDR3 sequences listed, about 30% were seen once. Sequenced input: blood. V usage is TRBV20-1 and J usage is TRBJ2-1, with 10 nucleotides matching TRBD2. The TCR comes from a woman older than 75 in good health. CDR3 sequence: CSAEGGLAGVDEQFF. CDR3 sequence (DNA): TGCAGTGCGGAGGGGGGGCTAGCGGGAGTGGATGAGCAGTTCTTC.